These 32 T cell receptor beta chains share one sample of origin, sequenced in a study of blood T cell repertoires in COVID-19. Assay: immunoSEQ multiplex PCR; the TCRdb copy retains only in-frame clones and omits some. Among about 71,000 clones listed, 85% were seen once. The material sequenced was peripheral blood. The origin of the receptors is an elderly man with acute or convalescent COVID-19.

The rearrangement uses TRBV28 and TRBJ1-1, with 9 bases lining up with TRBD1. The germline V gene has CDR1 MDHEN and CDR2 SYDVKM. The length of the CDR3 is 14 residues. Losses at the gene ends were 8 bases for V and 8 bases for J; bases not matched to a gene: 12. CDR3 protein: CASGVGQGSGEAFF. The CDR3 region has the DNA TGTGCCAGCGGCGTCGGACAGGGGTCGGGGGAAGCTTTCTTT.

The J gene is TRBJ1-1, the V gene TRBV28; the match to TRBD1 covers 7 bases. Germline CDR1 is MDHEN and CDR2 is SYDVKM. The CDR3 is made up of 16 amino acids. V lost 4 bases and J lost 1; bases outside the gene matches: 9. CDR3 region: CASSYYRGGENTEAFF. In nucleotides, the CDR3 is TGTGCCAGCAGTTATTACAGGGGAGGCGAGAACACTGAAGCTTTCTTT.

V is TRBV7-2 and J is TRBJ1-6; D gene ambiguous. The CDR3 runs to 14 residues. V lost 5 bases to trimming and J lost 0 bases, with 5 bases between them. CDR1 SGHTA and CDR2 FQGNSA come from the germline V gene. CDR3 protein: CASSLSSYNSPLHF. The CDR3 coding sequence is TGTGCCAGCAGCCTCAGCTCCTATAATTCACCCCTCCACTTT.

The genes are TRBV4-3 and TRBJ2-3; the D gene is possibly TRBD1 (7 bases). The CDR3 covers 16 residues. V lost 4 bases and J 4 bases, leaving 18 bases between the germline ends. Germline values: CDR1 LGHNA, CDR2 YSLEER. CDR3 region: CASSRGNRGGADTQYF. The CDR3 DNA follows: TGCGCCAGCAGCCGTGGGAACAGGGGAGGCGCAGATACGCAGTATTTT.

The CDR3 sequence is CSVGPTGSTDTQYF. The CDR3 DNA reads as TGCAGCGTTGGCCCGACAGGGAGTACAGATACGCAGTATTTT. This rearrangement joins TRBV29-1 to TRBJ2-3, with 7 bases aligning to TRBD1. With 4 bases clipped from V and 3 bases from J, the junction kept 7 bases outside the gene matches. CDR1 and CDR2 from the germline V gene are SQVTM and ANQGSEA. The CDR3 runs 14 residues.

The V and J genes are TRBV28 and TRBJ2-1; the D gene is possibly TRBD1 (6 bases). The V end was cut by 6 bases, the J end by 2 bases, with 17 bases between. Germline assignment: CDR1 MDHEN and CDR2 SYDVKM. The length of the CDR3 is 16 residues. CDR3 DNA: TGTGCCAGCAGCATAGGGGTCAGGGGCCCCTACAATGAGCAGTTCTTC. Its translation is CASSIGVRGPYNEQFF.

This clone was detected a few times. The gene calls are TRBV7-9 and TRBJ2-7, with no clear D. Looked up from germline, CDR1 is SEHNR and CDR2 is FQNEAQ (reference sequence). CDR3 length: 13 residues. Trimming took off 2 bases at V and 1 base at J, with 6 bases between the two ends. The CDR3 coding sequence is TGTGCCAGCAGCTTACCCCTGTCCTACGAGCAGTACTTC. Its protein is CASSLPLSYEQYF.

The V and J genes are TRBV7-2 and TRBJ1-6, with D unresolved. The CDR3 contains 15 residues. CDR1 is SGHTA and CDR2 is FQGNSA in the germline V gene. Trimming removed 3 bases at V and 7 bases at J, with 13 bases between. CDR3 protein: CASSLGATPNSPLHF. DNA of the CDR3: TGTGCCAGCAGCTTGGGAGCTACCCCAAATTCACCCCTCCACTTT.

The chain employs TRBV28 and TRBJ1-4; TRBD1 matches 7 bases. CDR3 length: 15 amino acids. With 1 base clipped from V and 6 bases from J, the junction kept 5 bases outside the gene matches. The V gene's germline CDR1 is MDHEN and CDR2 SYDVKM. The CDR3, as DNA: TGTGCCAGCAGTTTATTGGCAGGGGGTGATGAAAAACTGTTTTTT. Its translation: CASSLLAGGDEKLFF.

V and J are TRBV12-3 or TRBV12-4 and TRBJ1-1; D is ambiguous. V shed 5 bases and J shed 1 base, with 8 bases lying between them. This CDR3 comprises 13 residues. The DNA of the CDR3 is TGTGCCAGCAGTCCTTGGAGGAACACTGAAGCTTTCTTT. This gives the protein CASSPWRNTEAFF.

V and J are TRBV5-1 and TRBJ1-1; D gene unclear. The CDR3 has 14 residues. V was cut by 5 bases and J by 1 base, with 12 bases left in between. CDR1 is SGHRS, CDR2 YFSETQ, per germline. The CDR3 DNA follows: TGCGCCAGCAGTATGGTAGAGAAGAACACTGAAGCTTTCTTT. Protein product: CASSMVEKNTEAFF.

This chain joins TRBV7-2 and TRBJ1-4; TRBD1 agrees at 10 bases. With 0 bases clipped from V and 7 bases from J, the junction kept 8 bases outside the gene matches. Germline CDR1 SGHTA, CDR2 FQGNSA. This CDR3 has 17 residues. The CDR3 DNA sequence: TGTGCCAGCAGCTTAGCTGGGCCCGGGACAGGGGTTGAAAAACTGTTTTTT. This codes for CASSLAGPGTGVEKLFF.

This clone was counted between two and nine times. The rearrangement uses TRBV6-5 and TRBJ2-1; the match to TRBD1 covers 8 bases. The germline V gene has CDR1 MNHEY and CDR2 SVGAGI. This CDR3 has 15 amino acids. The V gene end was trimmed by 7 bases and the J gene end by 5 bases; junction bases not matched to a gene: 10. This chain's CDR3 is CASTGQGRKDNEQFF. The CDR3 DNA reads TGTGCCAGCACCGGACAGGGAAGGAAAGACAATGAGCAGTTCTTC.

This clone was recorded only once. The gene calls are TRBV9 and TRBJ2-7, with D hard to call. Trimming took off 0 bases at V and 2 bases at J, with 12 bases between the two ends. The CDR3 spans 15 residues. Germline V gene lookup returns CDR1 SGDLS and CDR2 YYNGEE. The CDR3 loop reads CASSVAPGSAYEQYF. The CDR3 coding sequence is TGTGCCAGCAGCGTAGCCCCCGGGTCGGCCTACGAGCAGTACTTC.

This chain uses TRBV5-4 with TRBJ1-6; D remains ambiguous. V gave up 5 bases and J gave up 9 bases, with 18 bases separating them. The CDR3 extends over 15 amino acids. Germline-derived CDR1 and CDR2 are SGHNT and YYREEE (reference sequence). CDR3 DNA: TGTGCCAGCAGGGTGGACTCGGCTGGACTTTCACCCCTCCACTTT. It specifies CASRVDSAGLSPLHF.

The gene calls are TRBV5-1 and TRBJ2-6; TRBD2 is a possible D gene (6 bases). The CDR3 totals 18 residues. With 0 bases removed from V and 1 base from J, the gap between germline ends came to 14 bases. Germline V gene data show CDR1 as SGHRS and CDR2 as YFSETQ. CDR3 sequence reads: CASSLARDSGSGANVLTF. The DNA of the CDR3 is TGCGCCAGCAGCTTGGCTCGGGACTCCGGGTCTGGGGCCAACGTCCTGACTTTC.

The rearrangement links TRBV6-1 to TRBJ2-2, with D possibly being TRBD1 (6 bases). The CDR3 consists of 15 residues. The V gene's germline CDR1 is MNHNS and CDR2 SASEGT. The germline V and J ends were trimmed by 6 bases and 0 bases, with 11 bases remaining between them. The CDR3, as DNA: TGTGCCAGCAGCAACGGGGACACGAACACCGGGGAGCTGTTTTTT. Residues: CASSNGDTNTGELFF.

This clone appeared a single time. The rearrangement joins TRBV3-1 (or the pseudogene TRBV3-2) to TRBJ2-2; 9 nucleotides match TRBD1. CDR3 length: 15 amino acids. Germline V lookup: CDR1 LGHDT, CDR2 YNNKEL (reference sequence). V lost 4 bases to trimming and J lost 5 bases; unmatched junction nucleotides: 5. CDR3 sequence: CASSRPGTGTGELFF. The CDR3 region has the DNA TGTGCCAGCAGCCGTCCCGGGACAGGGACCGGGGAGCTGTTTTTT.

This rearrangement joins TRBV7-2 to TRBJ1-1, with 8 bases fitting TRBD1. Trimming took 4 bases from V and 1 from J; bases not matched to a gene: 5. CDR3 size: 15 residues. The germline V gene has CDR1 SGHTA and CDR2 FQGNSA. This CDR3 reads CASSYTTGANTEAFF. The DNA for the CDR3 is TGTGCCAGCAGCTACACGACAGGGGCGAACACTGAAGCTTTCTTT.

V gene TRBV7-2 combines with J gene TRBJ2-5; TRBD2 matches at 15 bases. In germline, CDR1 is SGHTA, CDR2 FQGNSA. The length of the CDR3 is 16 residues. With V trimmed by 6 bases and J by 5 bases, 7 bases remained unmatched. DNA for the CDR3: TGTGCCAGCAGAGGACTAGCGGGGGGGAAGATGGAGACCCAGTACTTC. Translation gives CASRGLAGGKMETQYF.

The chain has TRBV7-2 and TRBJ1-1; no firm D call. The V end was cut by 2 bases, the J end by 1 base, with 8 bases between. Germline CDR1 SGHTA, CDR2 FQGNSA. The CDR3 is 14 amino acids. CDR3 nucleotide sequence: TGTGCCAGCAGCTTACTGTCCGGGAACACTGAAGCTTTCTTT. This encodes CASSLLSGNTEAFF.

The chain carries TRBV6-5 and TRBJ1-4; possible D gene TRBD1, 5 bases. Trimming shortened V by 2 bases and J by 5 bases, and 12 bases separated the two germline ends. The CDR3 contains 15 residues. Germline-derived CDR1 and CDR2 are MNHEY and SVGAGI. The CDR3 region is CASSYTRTRNEKLFF. As DNA, the CDR3 is TGTGCCAGCAGTTACACCCGGACACGGAATGAAAAACTGTTTTTT.

The chain recombines TRBV7-2 with TRBJ2-3, with 10 nucleotides matching TRBD2. Germline assignment: CDR1 SGHTA and CDR2 FQGNSA. V was clipped by 1 base and J by 6 bases; unmatched bases: 7. This CDR3 comprises 16 residues. The CDR3 DNA is TGTGCCAGCAGCTTAGGTAGCGGGAGGCCCGGGGATACGCAGTATTTT. It specifies CASSLGSGRPGDTQYF. Based on the CDR3 plus reference TRBV7-2 and TRBJ2-3, the full variable domain is GAGVSQSPSNKVTEKGKDVELRCDPISGHTALYWYRQSLGQGLEFLIYFQGNSAPDKSGLPSDRFSAERTGGSVSTLTIQRTQQEDSAVYLCASSLGSGRPGDTQYFGPGTRLTVL.

V and J are TRBV28 and TRBJ2-1; TRBD1 matches at 7 bases. Germline V gene lookup returns CDR1 MDHEN and CDR2 SYDVKM. J gave up 3 bases and V 5 bases, and 10 bases lay outside the gene matches. The length of the CDR3 is 16 residues. Here the CDR3 DNA reads TGTGCCAGCAGTGGGGCCATCCGGGACAGCTACAATGAGCAGTTCTTC. Its translation: CASSGAIRDSYNEQFF.

This chain joins TRBV6-2 or TRBV6-3 and TRBJ2-7, with 10 bases identical to TRBD2. The CDR3 has 15 residues. V shed 3 bases and J 5 bases; nucleotides not matched to a gene: 7. Germline V gene data show CDR1 as MNHEY and CDR2 as SVGEGT. In DNA form, the CDR3 reads TGTGCCAGCAGTTATTGGTCTAGCGGGGGCAACGAGCAGTACTTC. Translated, it gives CASSYWSSGGNEQYF.

This chain links TRBV19 with TRBJ1-4; TRBD1 is a possible D gene (6 bases). Trimming removed 5 bases from V and 7 bases from J, with 14 bases in between. This CDR3 comprises 14 residues. Germline CDR1 is LNHDA and CDR2 is SQIVND (reference sequence). CDR3: CASSPGVNSEKLFF. The CDR3 DNA follows: TGTGCCAGTAGTCCAGGGGTCAATAGTGAAAAACTGTTTTTT.

The V call is TRBV6-4, the J call TRBJ2-1; TRBD2 might be the D (6 bases). CDR3 size: 14 residues. Per the germline V gene, CDR1 is MRHNA and CDR2 is SNTAGT. V gave up 4 bases and J gave up 2 bases, with 9 bases separating them. The CDR3: CASSVGGTYNEQFF. CDR3 nucleotides: TGTGCCAGCAGTGTTGGGGGGACCTACAATGAGCAGTTCTTC.

The chain joins TRBV7-2 to TRBJ2-4; the D gene is possibly TRBD2 (6 bases). Germline values: CDR1 SGHTA, CDR2 FQGNSA. V gave up 0 bases and J gave up 8 bases, with 17 bases separating them. The CDR3 is 16 residues long. The CDR3 loop reads CASSLAEKGLGYIQYF. The DNA for the CDR3 is TGTGCCAGCAGCTTAGCGGAGAAGGGACTCGGATACATTCAGTACTTC.

V and J are TRBV12-3 or TRBV12-4 and TRBJ2-5, with D maybe TRBD1 (6 bases). The CDR3 spans 13 residues. The V end lost 7 bases, the J end lost 2 bases, and 11 bases lay between the germline ends. This CDR3 is CASKADSQETQYF. The CDR3 DNA reads as TGTGCCAGCAAGGCGGACAGTCAAGAGACCCAGTACTTC.

This clone showed up just once. The rearrangement uses TRBV5-6 and TRBJ2-5; D is perhaps TRBD1 (6 bases). CDR3 length: 15 residues. Deletions cut 4 bases from V and 3 bases from J, with 16 bases between. Germline values: CDR1 SGHDT, CDR2 YYEEEE. CDR3: CASSPITGREETQYF. In DNA, the CDR3 is TGTGCCAGCAGCCCGATTACAGGGCGTGAAGAGACCCAGTACTTC.

CDR3 protein: CASSVGGVTDTQYF. CDR3 DNA sequence: TGTGCCAGCAGCGTCGGGGGGGTCACAGATACGCAGTATTTT. V and J are TRBV7-2 and TRBJ2-3; the match to TRBD2 covers 8 bases. CDR1 is SGHTA and CDR2 is FQGNSA in the germline V gene. After removal of 5 bases from V and 2 bases from J, the junction contained 3 bases not matched to a gene. This CDR3 region has 14 residues.

This clone was detected only a few times. V is TRBV9 and J is TRBJ1-2; tentative D call: TRBD1 (6 bases). The germline V gene encodes CDR1 SGDLS and CDR2 YYNGEE. The CDR3 sequence is 15 residues long. Trimming cost V 4 bases and J 0 bases, with 13 bases left between them. The CDR3 reads CASSLEDSPNYGYTF. For the CDR3, the DNA is TGTGCCAGCAGCTTAGAGGACAGCCCTAACTATGGCTACACCTTC.